These T cell receptor beta chains were read from a single sample in a study of blood T cell repertoires in COVID-19. Generated by immunoSEQ multiplex PCR, the TCRdb table keeps only in-frame clones and is missing some. The profile shows roughly 200,000 clones, 65% to 85% of them singletons. The specimen was PBMCs or T cells enriched from blood (not recorded which). These receptors all come from a woman in her twenties or thirties who had been exposed to COVID-19. Each CDR3 is given with its conserved first and last residue. Fields, in order: D gene, J gene, V gene, clone size, CDR3 DNA, CDR3 protein. D genes are given only for firm matches. Only part of the rows carry a size: once, few, many, or a class if the clone is expanded.

NA,TRBJ1-3,TRBV4-3,once,TGCGCCAGCAGCCAAGACCAGGGCGGCTCTGGAAACACCATATATTTT,CASSQDQGGSGNTIYF
NA,TRBJ2-1,TRBV9,NA,TGTGCCAGCAGCACCGACAGCAATGAGCAGTTCTTC,CASSTDSNEQFF
NA,TRBJ2-1,TRBV10-3,NA,TGTGCCATCAGCCATTACAATGAGCAGTTCTTC,CAISHYNEQFF
TRBD1,TRBJ2-7,TRBV5-1,NA,TGCGCCAGCAGTTGGACAGGATCTTTCTACGAGCAGTACTTC,CASSWTGSFYEQYF
NA,TRBJ2-5,TRBV30,NA,TGTGCCTGGAGTGTGTATCGGGAGACCCAGTACTTC,CAWSVYRETQYF
NA,TRBJ1-1,TRBV3-1/TRBV3-2,many,TGTGCCAGCAGCCCGTCAGGGCAGCCGAACACTGAAGCTTTCTTT,CASSPSGQPNTEAFF
NA,TRBJ1-5,TRBV4-1,NA,TGCGCCAGCAGCCAGCAAGAGCTCGATAGCAATCAGCCCCAGCATTTT,CASSQQELDSNQPQHF
TRBD1,TRBJ1-5,TRBV19,NA,TGTGCCAGTAGGCCAGGGGGCAAGGGCAATCAGCCCCAGCATTTT,CASRPGGKGNQPQHF
NA,TRBJ2-7,TRBV4-2,few,TGTGCCAGCAGCCAACCAAAAACCAGCTCCTACGAGCAGTACTTC,CASSQPKTSSYEQYF
TRBD1,TRBJ1-2,TRBV29-1,NA,TGCAGCGTTGGGCAGGGGGTGGGTCTCTCTGGCTACACCTTC,CSVGQGVGLSGYTF
NA,TRBJ1-1,TRBV10-3,NA,TGTGCCATCAGTGACATCGTAACAGGGAACACTGAAGCTTTCTTT,CAISDIVTGNTEAFF
TRBD1,TRBJ1-6,TRBV6-5,NA,TGTGCCAGCAGACGGACAGGGTATAATTCACCCCTCCACTTT,CASRRTGYNSPLHF
NA,TRBJ1-5,TRBV4-3,NA,TGCGCCAGCAGCCAAGATTACGAGGGGGGGCAGCCCCAGCATTTT,CASSQDYEGGQPQHF
NA,TRBJ1-5,TRBV6-1,NA,TGTGCCAGCAGCTCAACCGAAGGGGCAGATCAGCCCCAGCATTTT,CASSSTEGADQPQHF
TRBD1,TRBJ1-1,TRBV30,NA,TGTGCCTGGAGTGCAGGGGGGAACACTGAAGCTTTCTTT,CAWSAGGNTEAFF
TRBD2,TRBJ2-1,TRBV6-2/TRBV6-3,NA,TGTGCCAGCAGTCGGACTAGCGGGGGGCATAATGAGCAGTTCTTC,CASSRTSGGHNEQFF
TRBD2,TRBJ2-5,TRBV6-5,NA,TGTGCCAGCCTCAGTAGCGGGGGGGCCTGGGAGACCCAGTACTTC,CASLSSGGAWETQYF
TRBD1,TRBJ2-7,TRBV3-1/TRBV3-2,NA,TGTGCCAGCAGCCTAACCGGGACAGGGGATTACGAGCAGTACTTC,CASSLTGTGDYEQYF
TRBD1,TRBJ1-1,TRBV3-1/TRBV3-2,NA,TGTGCCAGCCTCCAGGGGGGAGCCACTGAAGCTTTCTTT,CASLQGGATEAFF
NA,TRBJ2-5,TRBV7-6,NA,TGTGCCAGCAGCCGTCAGGGGCAGTACCAAGAGACCCAGTACTTC,CASSRQGQYQETQYF
TRBD1,TRBJ2-1,TRBV11-2,NA,TGTGCCAGCAGTCTGACAGGGATTATCAACAATGAGCAGTTCTTC,CASSLTGIINNEQFF
NA,TRBJ1-1,TRBV6-9,NA,TGTGCCATATTGCCGGGATCGGACACTGAAGCTTTCTTT,CAILPGSDTEAFF
NA,TRBJ1-2,TRBV4-3,NA,TGCGCCAGCAGCCAGGGCGACAGCTTCTACAACTATGGCTACACCTTC,CASSQGDSFYNYGYTF
TRBD1,TRBJ1-4,TRBV14,NA,TGTGCCAGCAGCCAAGGCTTGCGGGACAGACGCAAAAAACTGTTTTTT,CASSQGLRDRRKKLFF
TRBD1,TRBJ1-2,TRBV11-2,NA,TGTGCCAGCAGCTTACAGGGACAGGGGGCGCGAGGCTACACCTTC,CASSLQGQGARGYTF
TRBD1,TRBJ1-1,TRBV30,NA,TGTGCCTGGGGGGAGACCGGGACAGGGCTAGTCACTGAAGCTTTCTTT,CAWGETGTGLVTEAFF
NA,TRBJ1-2,TRBV10-2,NA,TGCGCCAGCAGTGAGTGGGACACTTCTAACTATGGCTACACCTTC,CASSEWDTSNYGYTF
TRBD2,TRBJ2-1,TRBV5-1,NA,TGCGCCAGCAGCCCCTCCCGACTAGCGGGGGGCGAGCAGTTCTTC,CASSPSRLAGGEQFF
NA,TRBJ2-7,TRBV6-2/TRBV6-3,NA,TGTGCCAGCAGCCTTCCGGGACTCGTATCCTACGAGCAGTACTTC,CASSLPGLVSYEQYF
NA,TRBJ1-6,TRBV3-1/TRBV3-2,NA,TGTGCCAGCAGCCAAGATAGACCCGGGAGGGGTTCACCCCTCCACTTT,CASSQDRPGRGSPLHF
NA,TRBJ2-1,TRBV7-2,NA,TGTGCCAGCAGCTTATGGGCCTCGGACAATGAGCAGTTCTTC,CASSLWASDNEQFF
NA,TRBJ1-1,TRBV7-2,few,TGTGCCAGCAGCTACAGCCCGTCGTGGCCGGGGACTGAAGCTTTCTTT,CASSYSPSWPGTEAFF
TRBD1,TRBJ1-2,TRBV12-3/TRBV12-4,NA,TGTGCCAGCAGTATGGGACAGGTGGAGGGCTACACCTTC,CASSMGQVEGYTF
NA,TRBJ1-3,TRBV25-1,NA,TGTGCCAGCAGGGAGGCGATGGATGGAAACACCATATATTTT,CASREAMDGNTIYF
NA,TRBJ1-2,TRBV4-1,NA,TGCGCCAGCAGCCAAGAACGGGGGTATCCTGGCTACACCTTC,CASSQERGYPGYTF
TRBD1,TRBJ1-4,TRBV7-9,once,TGTGCCAGCAGCTTAACCCGGGACAGGGGGGTTGAAAAACTGTTTTTT,CASSLTRDRGVEKLFF
NA,TRBJ2-7,TRBV25-1,NA,TGTGCCAGCAGCCCCCACCAGGGCGGATCCTACGAGCAGTACTTC,CASSPHQGGSYEQYF
NA,TRBJ1-3,TRBV10-3,NA,TGTGCCATCAGCGAGACAGGATACTCTGGAAACACCATATATTTT,CAISETGYSGNTIYF
NA,TRBJ2-7,TRBV7-2,NA,TGTGCCAGCAGCTTTCCAGGACTCCCACCAGAGCAGTACTTC,CASSFPGLPPEQYF